This passage covers 2 T cell receptor beta chains from one sample sequenced in a study of cytomegalovirus exposure and HLA in healthy donors. The PCR used 60 Vbeta and 13 Jbeta primers. Some clones are missing from TCRdb's copy, which holds only in-frame ones; the method was immunoSEQ multiplex PCR. The sample includes around 97,000 clones, around 76% of them seen just once. The specimen sequenced was PBMCs. Receptors were obtained from a woman aged 18-29 years in good health and CMV-seropositive.

This sequence joins TRBV5-6 and TRBJ2-2; possibly TRBD2 for D (5 bases). The ends were cut back, 1 base at V and 5 bases at J, with 6 bases in the middle. Germline V gives CDR1 SGHDT, CDR2 YYEEEE. This CDR3 region has 13 residues. CDR3 amino acids: CASSLPGTGELFF. The CDR3 nucleotides read TGTGCCAGCAGCTTGCCGGGAACCGGGGAGCTGTTTTTT.

The chain links TRBV18 to TRBJ1-5; possibly TRBD1 for D (6 bases). Trimming cost V 8 bases and J 4 bases, with 12 bases left between them. The V gene's germline CDR1 is KGHSH and CDR2 LQKENI. This CDR3 region has 13 residues. CDR3 sequence (DNA): TGTGCCAGCACACTTGACAGGAATCAGCCCCAGCATTTT. Translation gives CASTLDRNQPQHF.